The entry below describes one TCR beta chain. The antigen is unknown. The entry originates in a study of T cell responses to AZD1222 COVID-19 vaccine. On the study more broadly: Second-dose groups at about 4 or about 12 weeks were pooled.

Study-wide results and caveats: After the peak T cell response, and only then, were repertoires sampled. Vaccine-related CD4 TCRs covered spike, predominating at 160-218 and 743-854.

Germline trimming cut 3 bases from V and 6 bases from J; bases unmatched to any gene: 9. Germline lookup yields CDR1 SGHTA and CDR2 FQGTGA. This CDR3 comprises 17 residues. Method: immunoSEQ multiplex PCR; TCRdb's copy keeps in-frame clones and lacks some. The sample includes over 150,000 clones, just over 90% of them seen just once. The chain combines TRBV7-3 with TRBJ2-1; TRBD2 matches 12 bases. Specimen: peripheral blood, collected on day 0 of AZD1222 vaccination. The TCR was taken from an adult in good health. CDR3 bases: TGTGCCAGCAGCTTGTCCCTAGCGGGGGGGAGGAGCAATGAGCAGTTCTTC. Protein product: CASSLSLAGGRSNEQFF.